The text below deals with one T cell receptor beta chain. The count of this clone is one. The antigen this receptor binds is unknown. Nothing much larger sits one base from this clone, and base qualities are not available. TCRbeta CDR3 regions were amplified from genomic DNA using the immunoSEQ Assay, a bias-controlled multiplex PCR. The published analysis was carried out like this. Nucleated cell counts per sample were estimated from amplification of reference gene primers within the assay. To quantify the absolute abundance of each unique TCRbeta CDR3 rearrangement, sequence reads were collapsed and filtered. For each sample, productive Simpson clonality was calculated by taking the square root of Simpson's diversity index across productive rearrangements. Not all clones reach the TCRdb copy of this immuneACCESS table, which keeps in-frame sequences only. Checked studies attribute under half of the gap to unresolved V genes and leave the rest unexplained. For V, J and clone size, that table is used; D and trimming come from the DNA. The sample includes over 200,000 clones, with more than 75% observed a single time. The ten largest clonotypes hold around 0.98% of the sample.

These data originate in a study of blood T cell repertoires in COVID-19 (dated by TCRdb to the early 2020s). With regard to the full study: Collaborator samples came from the United States, Italy and Spain and covered acute and convalescent phases of COVID-19. The prospective study material was composed of cDNA or gDNA derived from T cells, B-cell-depleted T cells, or PBMCs. Subjects who had been exposed to COVID-19, were actively infected with it, or had recovered from it provided the deeply sampled blood TCRbeta repertoires that made up the dataset. The repertoires were released in a freely available public database intended as a resource for research on the immune response to SARS-CoV-2. Samples were obtained from the ongoing ImmuneRACE study (first 160 participants) and from about 1,300 subjects provided by 6 global collaborators. A de-identified subject ID, COVID-19 status, age in years and sex were almost always included in the sample metadata. Where available, HLA class I and class II types were taken from metadata supplied by the sample provider and were not determined by assay-based typing. Broader findings and caveats from the paper: The quantity of clinical and demographic metadata differed by source and by participant and was supplied without curation.

Another Seattle source contributed samples from volunteer blood donors who had recovered from COVID-19. The collaborating institutions used their own protocols to collect whole blood in K2EDTA tubes. Collaborator samples were shipped for TCRbeta analysis as frozen whole blood, isolated PBMCs, or DNA extracted from either sample type. Sequenced: peripheral blood. The TCR was taken from a woman between 40 and 55 years old who had recovered from COVID-19.

In nucleotides, the sequence is TGTGCCAGCAGTCCCCACAGGGTAGGAGGCGGGGAGCTGTTTTTT. Translated, it gives CASSPHRVGGGELFF. The rearranged segments are TRBV27 and TRBJ2-2; possibly the D gene is TRBD1, per 6 matching bases. V sheds 5 bases and J sheds 7 bases, leaving 17 bases between their ends. Sequences MNHEY (CDR1) and SMNVEV (CDR2) are obtained from the germline V gene (reference sequence). The CDR3 measures 15 amino acids from cysteine to phenylalanine. CDR3 DNA is the only sequence kept; it has 45 bases, read in frame from the first base.